This record covers a single T cell receptor (beta chain). TCRdb's copy holds only in-frame clones and misses some; the assay was immunoSEQ multiplex PCR. The profile shows roughly 14,000 clones, more than 65% of them singletons. Germline V gene lookup returns CDR1 SQVTM and CDR2 ANQGSEA. Trimming took 7 bases from V and 6 from J, leaving 19 bases between them. This CDR3 spans 14 amino acids. The sample belongs to a study of sequential checkpoint blockade in melanoma. About the study: Both treatment sequences were followed by maintenance nivolumab.

Treatment meaning: randomized to nivolumab then ipilimumab (arm A) or the reverse (arm B). PBMC sorting kept live CD3+CD8+ cells without CD19 or CD56. The sequence was collected from a human donor with melanoma. This chain uses TRBV29-1 with TRBJ2-1; a weak D match, TRBD2 (5 bases). The specimen was CD8+ T cells sorted from blood (inferred from file names), collected from a patient given nivolumab and ipilimumab in sequence. CDR3 in amino acids: CSALNPGFSNEQFF. CDR3 DNA: TGCAGCGCCCTCAATCCGGGGTTCAGCAATGAGCAGTTCTTC.